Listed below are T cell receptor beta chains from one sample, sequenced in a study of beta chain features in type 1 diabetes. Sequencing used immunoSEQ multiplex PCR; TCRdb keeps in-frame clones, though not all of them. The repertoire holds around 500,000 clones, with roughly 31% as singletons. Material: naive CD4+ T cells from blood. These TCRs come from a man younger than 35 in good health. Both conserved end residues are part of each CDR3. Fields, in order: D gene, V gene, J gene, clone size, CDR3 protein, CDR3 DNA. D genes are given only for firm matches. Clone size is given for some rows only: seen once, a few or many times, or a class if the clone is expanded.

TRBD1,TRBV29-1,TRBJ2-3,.,CSVRDRGGLADTQYF,TGCAGCGTACGGGACAGGGGGGGTTTGGCCGATACGCAGTATTTT
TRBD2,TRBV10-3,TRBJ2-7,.,CATMVGRESGEQYF,TGTGCCACCATGGTTGGGCGGGAGTCTGGCGAGCAGTACTTC
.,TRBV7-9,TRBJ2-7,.,CASSYRDRAYEQYF,TGTGCCAGCAGCTACCGGGACCGTGCCTACGAGCAGTACTTC
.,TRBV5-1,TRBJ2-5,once,CASSLAVRGEETQYF,TGCGCCAGCAGCTTGGCCGTGCGGGGAGAAGAGACCCAGTACTTC
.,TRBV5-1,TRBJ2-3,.,CASSLLPSPDTQYF,TGCGCCAGCAGTCTACTGCCCTCTCCGGATACGCAGTATTTT
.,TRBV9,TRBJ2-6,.,CASSVSGRSSGANVLTF,TGTGCCAGCAGCGTAAGCGGCAGATCCTCCGGGGCCAACGTCCTGACTTTC
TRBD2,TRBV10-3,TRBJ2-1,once,CAISELAGYNEQFF,TGTGCCATCAGTGAGCTAGCGGGGTACAATGAGCAGTTCTTC
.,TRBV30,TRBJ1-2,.,CAWSLQDYGYTF,TGTGCCTGGAGTTTACAGGACTATGGCTACACCTTC
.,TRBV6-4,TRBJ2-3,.,CASSDIRTDTQYF,TGTGCCAGCAGTGACATCAGGACAGATACGCAGTATTTT
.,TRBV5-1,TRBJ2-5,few,CASSLGGQETQYF,TGCGCCAGCAGCTTGGGAGGTCAGGAGACCCAGTACTTC
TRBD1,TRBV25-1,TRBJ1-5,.,CASRSTGGPNQPQHF,TGTGCCAGCAGATCAACAGGGGGGCCCAATCAGCCCCAGCATTTT
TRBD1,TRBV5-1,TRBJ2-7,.,CASSVTGGAYEQYF,TGCGCCAGCAGCGTGACAGGGGGAGCCTACGAGCAGTACTTC
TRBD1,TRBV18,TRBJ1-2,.,CASSPDRDYGYTF,TGTGCCAGCTCACCGGACAGGGACTATGGCTACACCTTC
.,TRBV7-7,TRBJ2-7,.,CASSLTPPDEQYF,TGTGCTAGCAGCTTAACCCCGCCCGACGAGCAGTACTTC
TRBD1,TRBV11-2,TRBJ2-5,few,CASSSIRDREKTQYF,TGTGCCAGCAGCTCTATCCGGGACAGGGAAAAGACCCAGTACTTC
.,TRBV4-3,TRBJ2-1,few,CASSQDNRQSYNEQFF,TGCGCCAGCAGCCAAGATAATAGGCAGTCCTACAATGAGCAGTTCTTC
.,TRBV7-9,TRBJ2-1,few,CASSLVLPGGNEQFF,TGTGCCAGCAGCTTAGTACTACCGGGCGGCAATGAGCAGTTCTTC
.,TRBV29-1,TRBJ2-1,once,CSVEDLGSPSSYNEQFF,TGCAGCGTTGAAGATCTCGGTAGCCCCAGCTCCTACAATGAGCAGTTCTTC
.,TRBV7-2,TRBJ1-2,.,CASSLASDGGYTF,TGTGCCAGCAGCTTAGCGTCGGATGGGGGCTACACCTTC
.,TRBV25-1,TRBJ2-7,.,CASQYGWNEQYF,TGTGCCAGTCAATACGGATGGAACGAGCAGTACTTC
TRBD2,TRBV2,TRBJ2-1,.,CASSEGGLANEQFF,TGTGCCAGCAGTGAAGGAGGACTAGCGAATGAGCAGTTCTTC
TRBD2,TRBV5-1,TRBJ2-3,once,CASSLSGSSDTQYF,TGCGCCAGCAGCTTGAGCGGGAGCTCAGATACGCAGTATTTT
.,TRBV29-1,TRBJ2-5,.,CSVVRDLQETQYF,TGCAGCGTTGTTCGGGACCTCCAAGAGACCCAGTACTTC
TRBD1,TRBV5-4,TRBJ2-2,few,CASSLGPDRMTGELFF,TGTGCCAGCAGCTTAGGCCCGGACAGGATGACCGGGGAGCTGTTTTTT